The 18 T cell receptor beta chains presented below share a single source sample, sequenced in a study of graft-versus-host responses after intestinal transplantation. Using immunoSEQ multiplex PCR, the repertoire was profiled, and TCRdb retains in-frame clones only, with some absent. The profile shows about 97,000 clones, 80% to 95% of them singletons. Specimen: PBMCs, collected around 68 weeks after intestinal transplant. These receptors were collected from a human patient who received an intestinal transplant, so some T cells may come from the graft donor.

This chain connects TRBV7-8 to TRBJ1-6, with D perhaps matching TRBD1 (5 bases). The CDR3 has 16 residues. CDR1 and CDR2 (germline): SGHVS, FQNEAQ. The V gene lost 5 bases and the J gene lost 9 bases, with 20 bases spanning the gap. CDR3 sequence: CASSIPLGGGGSPLHF. CDR3 sequence (DNA): TGTGCCAGCAGCATCCCACTGGGGGGTGGGGGTTCACCCCTCCACTTT.

The chain employs TRBV12-5 and TRBJ1-2; D is uncertain. V lost 7 bases, J lost 2 bases, and 8 bases lay in between. The CDR3 extends over 12 amino acids. The germline CDR1 and CDR2 sequences are LGHNT and FRNRAP. The CDR3 here is CASDKVNYGYTF. The CDR3 DNA sequence: TGTGCTAGTGATAAGGTGAACTATGGCTACACCTTC.

The sample holds one count of this clone. The genes are TRBV10-2 and TRBJ2-1; D tentatively fits TRBD1 or TRBD2 (5 bases each). The germline V and J ends were trimmed by 2 bases and 4 bases, with 9 bases remaining between them. This CDR3 is built from 14 residues. Germline CDR1 WSHSY, CDR2 SAAADI. CDR3 in amino acids: CASSEGGTYNEQFF. The CDR3 DNA reads TGCGCCAGCAGTGAGGGGGGTACTTACAATGAGCAGTTCTTC.

The chain combines TRBV11-1 with TRBJ2-7; TRBD1 agrees at 8 bases. J was trimmed by 3 bases and V by 6 bases; bases with no gene match: 10. The length of the CDR3 is 15 residues. Per germline, CDR1 SGHAT and CDR2 FQDESV (reference sequence). The DNA for the CDR3 is TGTGCCAGCAGTCCGACCGGGACAGGTTTCTACGAGCAGTACTTC. The encoded protein is CASSPTGTGFYEQYF.

V is TRBV7-3 and J is TRBJ1-3; no reliable D call. CDR3 length equals 13 residues. V was trimmed by 5 bases and J by 4 bases, leaving 9 bases between them. Germline assignment: CDR1 SGHTA and CDR2 FQGTGA. The CDR3 region has the DNA TGTGCCAGCAGCCCAAGGGCGGGAAACACCATATATTTT. Protein product: CASSPRAGNTIYF.

Only a few counts were recorded for this clone. The chain links TRBV7-3 to TRBJ2-3; no clear D gene. This CDR3 region has 15 residues. The V end was cut by 2 bases, the J end by 6 bases, with 15 bases between. Germline V CDR1 and CDR2: SGHTA, FQGTGA. The CDR3 nucleotides are TGTGCCAGCAGCTTAGGCAGGATTGGTCCGGATACGCAGTATTTT. This encodes CASSLGRIGPDTQYF.

The chain links TRBV6-5 to TRBJ1-2; 7 nucleotides line up with TRBD1. V dropped 6 bases and J dropped 8; count of bases not matched to a gene: 9. Germline loops: CDR1 MNHEY, CDR2 SVGAGI. CDR3 size: 13 residues. The CDR3 DNA follows: TGTGCCAGCAGGGCGGACAGGTTCGACGGCTACACCTTC. This translates into CASRADRFDGYTF.

The V call is TRBV7-8, the J call TRBJ1-1, with D tentatively TRBD1 (5 bases). This CDR3 is built from 13 residues. The V gene lost 1 base and the J gene lost 7 bases, with 10 bases spanning the gap. CDR1 is SGHVS, CDR2 FQNEAQ, per germline. In DNA form, the CDR3 reads TGTGCCAGCAGCTTAGTCCCGCAGGGTGAAGCTTTCTTT. Translated: CASSLVPQGEAFF.

For this clone: One end of the junction varies from germline; a read error may be responsible. Other DNA sequences from this sample encode an identical CDR3 as well. V gene TRBV7-9 combines with J gene TRBJ1-2; D unclear. The germline V gene encodes CDR1 SEHNR and CDR2 FQNEAQ (reference sequence). The CDR3 spans 13 residues. The CDR3 DNA follows: TGTGCCAGCAGCCTAGCGGGGATGGAGGGCTACACCTTC. It yields the protein CASSLAGMEGYTF.

The chain employs TRBV6-6 and TRBJ1-6, with D uncertain. The CDR3 has 13 amino acids. Trimming cost V 5 bases and J 11 bases, with 13 bases left between them. Germline V gene data show CDR1 as MNHNY and CDR2 as SVGAGI (reference sequence). The CDR3 loop reads CASSLGSGTPLHF. CDR3 nucleotide sequence: TGTGCCAGCAGTCTCGGGTCCGGGACACCCCTCCACTTT.

The chain links TRBV5-6 to TRBJ1-5, with TRBD1 identical over 8 bases. Germline lookup yields CDR1 SGHDT and CDR2 YYEEEE. The V and J ends lost 1 base and 4 bases, in that order; junction bases with no gene match: 4. There are 15 residues in the CDR3. CDR3: CASSLWGTGNQPQHF. Here the CDR3 DNA reads TGTGCCAGCAGCTTGTGGGGGACAGGAAATCAGCCCCAGCATTTT.

This sequence joins TRBV7-9 and TRBJ2-2; TRBD1 matches at 7 bases. This CDR3 region has 16 residues. Germline CDR1 reads SEHNR; CDR2 reads FQNEAQ (reference sequence). With V trimmed by 7 bases and J by 5 bases, 13 bases remained unmatched. CDR3 sequence reads: CASTEPRGSGTGELFF. In nucleotides, the CDR3 is TGTGCCAGCACGGAGCCCAGGGGGTCGGGGACCGGGGAGCTGTTTTTT.

J is TRBJ1-1 and V is TRBV5-6, with 8 bases lining up with TRBD1. Trimming removed 3 bases from V and 7 bases from J; junction bases left unmatched: 11. This CDR3 is built from 15 residues. Germline lookup yields CDR1 SGHDT and CDR2 YYEEEE. The CDR3 protein is CASSWGPGGWDEAFF. The CDR3, as DNA: TGTGCCAGCAGCTGGGGGCCAGGGGGCTGGGATGAAGCTTTCTTT.

On this clone itself: Different DNA sequences within this sample yield the same CDR3. The chain recombines TRBV6-6 with TRBJ1-5; a weak D match, TRBD1 (5 bases). V lost 2 bases and J 5 bases, leaving 10 bases between the germline ends. CDR1 MNHNY and CDR2 SVGAGI come from the germline V gene (reference sequence). There are 14 residues in the CDR3. The CDR3 loop reads CASSYGGGDQPQHF. The CDR3 DNA reads as TGTGCCAGCAGTTACGGCGGGGGGGATCAGCCCCAGCATTTT.

CDR3 coding DNA: TGCGCCAGCAGTCGGACAGGGATTAATCAGCCCCAGCATTTT. As protein: CASSRTGINQPQHF. The chain is built from TRBV10-2 and TRBJ1-5, with 8 nucleotides matching TRBD1. Germline loops: CDR1 WSHSY, CDR2 SAAADI. The CDR3 contains 14 residues. J was trimmed by 4 bases and V by 5 bases; bases with no gene match: 4.

CDR3: CASSEWSHSGANVLTF. CDR3 coding DNA: TGTGCCAGCAGTGAATGGTCCCACTCTGGGGCCAACGTCCTGACTTTC. The genes are TRBV6-1 and TRBJ2-6; no reliable D call. Germline CDR1 and CDR2: MNHNS and SASEGT. The CDR3 runs 16 residues. V was clipped by 2 bases and J by 0 bases, with 8 bases between them.

The chain links TRBV6-4 to TRBJ2-3, with 12 bases matching TRBD1. Germline CDR1 and CDR2: MRHNA and SNTAGT. V dropped 3 bases and J dropped 4; count of bases not matched to a gene: 2. This CDR3 has 15 residues. The CDR3 nucleotides are TGTGCCAGCAGTGAGGGACAGGGGGCCGCAGATACGCAGTATTTT. This sequence encodes CASSEGQGAADTQYF.

The chain has TRBV6-5 and TRBJ1-2; perhaps TRBD1 as D (6 bases). Germline CDR1 MNHEY, CDR2 SVGAGI. This CDR3 has 15 amino acids. The V end was cut by 2 bases, the J end by 2 bases, with 12 bases between. CDR3 amino acids: CASSYVGTSNYGYTF. In DNA form, the CDR3 reads TGTGCCAGCAGTTACGTAGGGACATCCAACTATGGCTACACCTTC.